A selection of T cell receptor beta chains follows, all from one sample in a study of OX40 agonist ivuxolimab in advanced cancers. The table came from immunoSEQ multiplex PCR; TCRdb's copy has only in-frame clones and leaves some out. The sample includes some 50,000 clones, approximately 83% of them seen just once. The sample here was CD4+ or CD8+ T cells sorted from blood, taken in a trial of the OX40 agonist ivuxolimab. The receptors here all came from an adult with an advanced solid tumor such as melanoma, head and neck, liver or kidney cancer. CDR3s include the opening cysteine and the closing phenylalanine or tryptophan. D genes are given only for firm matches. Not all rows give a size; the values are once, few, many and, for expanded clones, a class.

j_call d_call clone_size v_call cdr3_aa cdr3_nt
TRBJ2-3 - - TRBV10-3 CAISESDPADTQYF TGTGCCATAAGTGAGTCAGACCCGGCAGATACGCAGTATTTT
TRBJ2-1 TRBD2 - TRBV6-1 CASRAASGVYNEQFF TGTGCCAGCAGGGCTGCTAGCGGGGTCTACAATGAGCAGTTCTTC
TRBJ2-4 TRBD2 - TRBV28 CASRMRLAGGLAKNIQYF TGTGCCAGCAGGATGAGACTAGCGGGGGGGTTAGCCAAAAACATTCAGTACTTC
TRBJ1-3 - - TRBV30 CAWARGSGNTIYF TGTGCCTGGGCGAGGGGTTCTGGAAACACCATATATTTT
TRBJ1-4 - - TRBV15 CATEFSEKLFF TGTGCCACCGAATTCAGTGAAAAACTGTTTTTT
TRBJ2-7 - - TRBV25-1 CASSESGASYEQYF TGTGCCAGCAGTGAATCCGGCGCCTCCTACGAGCAGTACTTC
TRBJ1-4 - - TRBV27 CASSLSVGTLATNEKLFF TGTGCCAGCAGTTTGTCGGTCGGGACCCTGGCAACTAATGAAAAACTGTTTTTT
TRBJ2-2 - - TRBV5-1 CASSSANTGELFF TGCGCCAGCAGTTCCGCGAACACCGGGGAGCTGTTTTTT
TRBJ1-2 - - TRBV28 CASSPEDSYGYTF TGTGCCAGCAGTCCGGAAGACAGCTATGGCTACACCTTC
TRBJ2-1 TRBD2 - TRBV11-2 CASSPGTSRSSYNEQFF TGTGCCAGCAGCCCAGGGACTAGTCGGAGCTCCTACAATGAGCAGTTCTTC
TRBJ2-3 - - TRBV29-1 CSVLRAEDTQYF TGCAGCGTTCTACGCGCGGAGGATACGCAGTATTTT
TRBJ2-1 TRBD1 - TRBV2 CARDRGRNNEQFF TGTGCCAGAGACAGGGGGAGAAACAATGAGCAGTTCTTC
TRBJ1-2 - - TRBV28 CASSLAPVYGYTF TGTGCCAGCAGCTTGGCGCCGGTCTATGGCTACACCTTC
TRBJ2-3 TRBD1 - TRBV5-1 CASSSLTGWDTQYF TGCGCCAGCAGCTCCTTGACAGGGTGGGATACGCAGTATTTT
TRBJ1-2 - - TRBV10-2 CASSEGAPAIYGYTF TGCGCCAGCAGTGAGGGGGCCCCGGCCATCTATGGCTACACCTTC
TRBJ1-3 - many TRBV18 CASSPGISGNTIYF TGTGCCAGCTCCCCGGGTATTTCTGGAAACACCATATATTTT
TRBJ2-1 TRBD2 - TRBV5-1 CASSLVSSGKVYEQFF TGCGCCAGCAGCTTGGTGTCTAGCGGGAAGGTCTATGAGCAGTTCTTC
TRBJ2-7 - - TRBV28 CASRNRGSYEQYF TGTGCCAGCAGGAACCGGGGATCCTACGAGCAGTACTTC
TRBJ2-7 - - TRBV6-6 CASSYSPSYEQYF TGTGCCAGCAGTTACTCTCCCTCCTACGAGCAGTACTTC
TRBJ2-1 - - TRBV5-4 CASSQAGVNEQFF TGTGCCAGCAGCCAGGCAGGGGTCAATGAGCAGTTCTTC
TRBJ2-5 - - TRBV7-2 CASSLSQGSGVETQYF TGTGCCAGCAGCTTGTCTCAAGGCTCCGGAGTGGAGACCCAGTACTTC
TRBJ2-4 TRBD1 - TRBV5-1 CASSLVSGTGLAKNIQYF TGCGCCAGCAGCTTGGTATCGGGGACAGGGCTAGCCAAAAACATTCAGTACTTC
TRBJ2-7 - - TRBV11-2 CASERGGGRLGQYF TGTGCCAGCGAAAGGGGTGGGGGCCGCTTGGGGCAGTACTTC
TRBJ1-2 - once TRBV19 CASSNPSGRNYGYTF TGTGCCAGTAGTAACCCTAGCGGCAGGAACTATGGCTACACCTTC
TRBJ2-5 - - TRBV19 CASRGLGKGEGRETQYF TGTGCCAGTAGGGGCTTGGGTAAGGGGGAGGGCCGAGAGACCCAGTACTTC
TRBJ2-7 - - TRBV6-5 CASSPGVYEQYF TGTGCCAGCAGTCCAGGGGTGTACGAGCAGTACTTC